The rows below give T cell receptor beta chains drawn from one sample of a study of T cell repertoires in cytomegalovirus infection. Antigens of these TCRs are unknown. TCRdb re-analysed the reads in MiXCR, keeping a single row per CDR3 protein. The sample yields about 920,000 distinct CDR3 sequences, approximately 31% seen once. The sample consisted of cultured CD8+ T cells from PBMCs, taken from culture after CMV antigen stimulation. The receptor source for this set is a human donor in good health (CMV status not recorded). Some clones in this sample may be carry-over from other donors' samples. Each CDR3 is given with its conserved first and last residue. A D gene is named only where the DNA matches it firmly. Clone size appears in some rows only: once, few, many, or a class for an expanded clone.

D	size	V	J	DNA	CDR3
NA	many	TRBV7-8	TRBJ1-5	TGTGCCAGCAGCTTAGTTACAGGCCGTAGCAATCAGCCCCAGCATTTT	CASSLVTGRSNQPQHF
NA	NA	TRBV12-3/TRBV12-4	TRBJ1-1	TGTGCCAGCAGTTTTTCCGGGGTGGCTGAAGCTTTCTTT	CASSFSGVAEAFF
NA	few	TRBV13	TRBJ1-3	TGTGCCAGCAGCGCGGGGGCTTCTGGAAACACCATATATTTT	CASSAGASGNTIYF
NA	NA	TRBV19	TRBJ1-1	TGTGCCAGTAGTATAGGGGACGGGTGGACTGAAGCTTTCTTT	CASSIGDGWTEAFF
NA	few	TRBV7-3	TRBJ2-6	TGTGCCAGCAGCTTAACCGCGGGAAGGGCCAACGTCCTGACTTTC	CASSLTAGRANVLTF
TRBD2	many	TRBV7-2	TRBJ2-5	TGTGCCAGCGGCTTAGCGGGGGGGCCTGAGACCCAGTACTTC	CASGLAGGPETQYF
NA	few	TRBV7-6	TRBJ1-5	TGTGCCAGCAGCTCTTTGCACGGTGGCAATCAGCCCCAGCATTTT	CASSSLHGGNQPQHF
TRBD1	NA	TRBV12-3/TRBV12-4	TRBJ1-4	TGTGCCAGCAGTTTGATGACAGGGGATAATGAAAAACTGTTTTTT	CASSLMTGDNEKLFF
TRBD1	once	TRBV6-2/TRBV6-3	TRBJ2-1	TGTGCCAGCACTACAGGGGAGACCTACAATGAGCAGTTCTTC	CASTTGETYNEQFF
NA	few	TRBV27	TRBJ1-6	TGTGCCGCAAGGGGGGGCGGTGGGACCCTCCACTTT	CAARGGGGTLHF
NA	NA	TRBV27	TRBJ2-1	TGTGCCAGCAGCACCGAGGGCTCCTACAATGAGCAGTTCTTC	CASSTEGSYNEQFF
NA	few	TRBV27	TRBJ2-1	TGTGCCAGCAGTTTATCAGGGTATAATTACAATGAGCAGTTCTTC	CASSLSGYNYNEQFF
NA	few	TRBV27	TRBJ2-1	TGTGCCAGCAGTTTAAGGCCAGGGTCCCATTTCGATGAGCAGTTCTTC	CASSLRPGSHFDEQFF
NA	NA	TRBV6-2/TRBV6-3	TRBJ2-3	TGTGCCAGCAGTGGTACGGACGGTGATAGCACAGATACGCAGTATTTT	CASSGTDGDSTDTQYF
NA	few	TRBV25-1	TRBJ1-2	TGTGCCAGCAGTGAATACGGGGGCTCGGGGTATGGCTACACCTTC	CASSEYGGSGYGYTF
NA	NA	TRBV6-5	TRBJ1-2	TGTGCCAGCAGTTACTCGTCAGGGAGCTATGGCTACACCTTC	CASSYSSGSYGYTF
NA	few	TRBV6-8	TRBJ2-3	TGTGCCAGCAGTTACCCAGGGGTAGATACGCAGTATTTT	CASSYPGVDTQYF
TRBD1	NA	TRBV7-4	TRBJ1-6	TGTGCCAGCAGTCCCAGGGGGGGTCCACCCCTCCACTTT	CASSPRGGPPLHF
NA	NA	TRBV29-1	TRBJ2-7	TGCAGCGTTGAATGGGGGTCCACCATCTCCTACGAGCAGTACTTC	CSVEWGSTISYEQYF
TRBD1	few	TRBV7-9	TRBJ1-2	TGTGCCAGCGGACTCATTGTGGACAGGGGCTTGGGTGGCTACACCTTC	CASGLIVDRGLGGYTF
NA	many	TRBV4-1	TRBJ2-5	TGCGCCAGCAGTCAAGACGGGGGTAAGACCCAGTACTTC	CASSQDGGKTQYF
NA	NA	TRBV11-2	TRBJ1-2	TGTGCCAGCAGCCTGGGACTGCTCTATGGCTACACCTTC	CASSLGLLYGYTF
TRBD1	NA	TRBV14	TRBJ2-2	TGTGCCAGCAGCCCTAGGACAGGGATTTTTACCGGGGAGCTGTTTTTT	CASSPRTGIFTGELFF
NA	NA	TRBV6-6	TRBJ2-1	TGTGCCAGCAGTTACCCCCTTGCGACAGCACGAAGCTCCTACAATGAGCAGTTCTTC	CASSYPLATARSSYNEQFF
NA	few	TRBV27	TRBJ2-5	TGTGCCAGCAGGGGGCCCGACAGGCCCTTGGCCCAGTACTTC	CASRGPDRPLAQYF
NA	NA	TRBV10-3	TRBJ1-2	TGTGCCATCAGTCGAGCGGGGGGGAACTATGGCTACACCTTC	CAISRAGGNYGYTF
NA	few	TRBV6-5	TRBJ2-3	TGTGCCAGCAAGGGCGGATTAAATACGCAGTATTTT	CASKGGLNTQYF
NA	few	TRBV12-3/TRBV12-4	TRBJ2-1	TGTGCCAGCAGTTTTCGGGGGTACTACAATGAGCAGTTCTTC	CASSFRGYYNEQFF
NA	NA	TRBV2	TRBJ2-2	TGTGCCAGCATTATACGGGGCGGCACCGGGGAGCTGTTTTTT	CASIIRGGTGELFF
NA	few	TRBV6-5	TRBJ2-5	TGTGCCAGCAGGGCTGTGGGGCAAGAGACCCAGTACTTC	CASRAVGQETQYF
TRBD2	many	TRBV7-9	TRBJ2-1	TGTGCCAGCAGCTTAGTAGCGGGGGGCCTGTACAATGAGCAGTTCTTC	CASSLVAGGLYNEQFF
NA	NA	TRBV12-3/TRBV12-4	TRBJ1-5	TGTGCCAGCAGTTCGGACAGCCTCAATCAGCCCCAGCATTTT	CASSSDSLNQPQHF
TRBD2	NA	TRBV6-1	TRBJ2-1	TGTGCCAGCAGCCCAGGACTAGCGACCGACCCTTACAATGAGCAGTTCTTC	CASSPGLATDPYNEQFF
NA	few	TRBV4-1	TRBJ2-3	TGCGCCAGCAGCCAATCACCGCCGACAGCAGATACGCAGTATTTT	CASSQSPPTADTQYF
TRBD2	NA	TRBV27	TRBJ2-4	TGTGCCAGCAGCCTAGCGGGGGGGCGTCCGAACATTCAGTACTTC	CASSLAGGRPNIQYF
TRBD1	NA	TRBV28	TRBJ2-1	TGTGCCAGCAGTATGAGGGGGCCCGTAGACAATGAGCAGTTCTTC	CASSMRGPVDNEQFF
NA	few	TRBV4-1	TRBJ2-1	TGCGCCAGCAGCCGAGAGAGGGATAGCGGCTACAATGAGCAGTTCTTC	CASSRERDSGYNEQFF
TRBD1	many	TRBV7-4	TRBJ2-3	TGTGCCAGCACCCCGACTCAGGGACAGGCGACAGATACGCAGTATTTT	CASTPTQGQATDTQYF